The present T cell receptor beta chain was sequenced within a study of cytotoxic CD8 clonotypes in ibrutinib-treated CLL. Findings and caveats of the study: Baseline values of clonality outstripped age-matched healthy donors and followed circulating CD8+ T-cell counts. Private clonotypes, not public ones, expanded at ibrutinib response. Investigators sampled sustained-remission and progressing patients at differing times.

Concerning this clone: Its matching antigen is unknown.

V was trimmed by 5 bases and J by 7 bases, leaving 8 bases between them. The CDR3 has 11 amino acids. Germline assignment: CDR1 MNHEY and CDR2 SVGAGI. Clones were sequenced by immunoSEQ multiplex PCR, and TCRdb holds only the in-frame ones, with some missing. The sample includes about 28,000 clones, approximately 57% of them seen just once. The sample consisted of PBMCs, taken before ibrutinib treatment. The chain couples TRBV6-5 to TRBJ1-2; no clear D gene. This TCR came from a human donor with chronic lymphocytic leukemia. The CDR3 sequence is CASSSISGYTF. DNA for the CDR3: TGTGCCAGCAGTAGCATTTCTGGCTACACCTTC.